This T cell receptor beta chain came from a study of T cell clonality in common variable immunodeficiency. Study outcomes and limitations: Fewer deletions and N-nucleotide insertions were reportedly seen in common variable immunodeficiency TCR beta sequences.

The CDR3 has 14 amino acids. Trimming shortened V by 5 bases and J by 3 bases, and 14 bases separated the two germline ends. The V gene's germline CDR1 is SEHNR and CDR2 FQNEAQ (reference sequence). This clone was seen at least ten times. Antigen: not known. The DNA ends 3 residues before the CDR3 does, and the rest of the CDR3 is filled in from the germline J gene. Only in-frame clones appear in the TCRdb table, and some are missing; sequencing was by immunoSEQ multiplex PCR. Listed for the sample are around 9,600 clones, none seen a single time. The chain uses TRBV7-9 and TRBJ2-7; the D gene is possibly TRBD1 (5 bases). Sequencing used peripheral blood mononuclear cells. This clonotype was obtained from a human donor with common variable immunodeficiency. CDR3 amino acids: CASSHNQGYYEQYF. CDR3 DNA (partial): TGTGCCAGCAGCCACAACCAGGGATACTACGAG.